These 14 T cell receptor beta chains originate from one sample sequenced in a study of radiotherapy plus CTLA-4 blockade in lung cancer. Here immunoSEQ multiplex PCR was the method, and the copy in TCRdb shows in-frame clones only, minus some. The sample has 43,000 or so clones, roughly 60% seen once; the top ten hold less than 20%. The sequencing used peripheral blood, collected from a patient treated with radiotherapy plus ipilimumab. These receptors were obtained from a human donor with non-small cell lung cancer who had a partial response to radiotherapy plus ipilimumab.

CDR3 in DNA: TGTGCCACCAGCAGAGATTGGGCCAGTGAAGCTTTCTTT. Protein product: CATSRDWASEAFF. V usage is TRBV15 and J usage is TRBJ1-1; D unclear. Looked up from germline, CDR1 is LNHNV and CDR2 is YYDKDF (reference sequence). The CDR3 runs 13 residues. V lost 0 bases, J lost 7 bases, and 9 bases lay in between.

The rearrangement joins TRBV5-4 to TRBJ2-7; a weak D match, TRBD1 (5 bases). This CDR3 region has 14 residues. V was clipped by 0 bases and J by 2 bases, with 9 bases between them. Germline CDR1 reads SGHNT; CDR2 reads YYREEE (reference sequence). Here the CDR3 reads CASSLGGETYEQYF. The CDR3 coding sequence is TGTGCCAGCAGCTTGGGGGGCGAAACCTACGAGCAGTACTTC. Together with reference TRBV5-4 and TRBJ2-7, the CDR3 gives the full variable domain: ETGVTQSPTHLIKTRGQQVTLRCSSQSGHNTVSWYQQALGQGPQFIFQYYREEENGRGNFPPRFSGLQFPNYSSELNVNALELDDSALYLCASSLGGETYEQYFGPGTRLTVT.

CDR3 residues: CASSLDRENSPLHF. The DNA for the CDR3 is TGCGCCAGCAGCTTGGACAGAGAGAATTCACCCCTCCACTTT. The J gene is TRBJ1-6, the V gene TRBV5-1, with no clear D. Trimming took 0 bases from V and 7 from J, leaving 8 bases between them. Germline lookup yields CDR1 SGHRS and CDR2 YFSETQ. The CDR3 has 14 residues. The variable domain in full, with the rest retrieved from reference TRBV5-1 and TRBJ1-6, is KAGVTQTPRYLIKTRGQQVTLSCSPISGHRSVSWYQQTPGQGLQFLFEYFSETQRNKGNFPGRFSGRQFSNSRSEMNVSTLELGDSALYLCASSLDRENSPLHFGNGTRLTVT.

This sequence joins TRBV7-6 and TRBJ1-5, with a possible D match to TRBD1 (5 bases). Trimming took off 5 bases at V and 1 base at J, with 15 bases between the two ends. This CDR3 region has 16 residues. CDR1 and CDR2 (germline): SGHVS, FNYEAQ. CDR3 nucleotides: TGTGCCAGCAGCCAAGGGGTTCAGGGAAGCAATCAGCCCCAGCATTTT. This encodes CASSQGVQGSNQPQHF.

At least ten counts were recorded for this clone. The V gene is TRBV2, the J gene TRBJ2-7; tentatively, D is TRBD2 (6 bases). In germline, CDR1 is SNHLY, CDR2 FYNNEI. The CDR3 is 13 residues long. The V and J ends lost 4 bases and 2 bases respectively, with 9 bases between them. The CDR3 sequence is CASSGDSTYEQYF. The CDR3 nucleotides read TGTGCCAGCAGTGGGGACTCTACCTACGAGCAGTACTTC.

The chain combines TRBV9 with TRBJ2-3, with 9 bases lining up with TRBD2. Trimming removed 4 bases from V and 0 bases from J; junction bases left unmatched: 9. CDR3 length equals 17 residues. Germline V gene lookup returns CDR1 SGDLS and CDR2 YYNGEE. The DNA for the CDR3 is TGTGCCAGCAGCTTTAACCGACTAGCGGTTAGCACAGATACGCAGTATTTT. Its translation is CASSFNRLAVSTDTQYF.

This clone was observed once. This chain connects TRBV7-3 to TRBJ2-7, with 7 bases identical to TRBD2. Germline lookup yields CDR1 SGHTA and CDR2 FQGTGA. This CDR3 region has 13 residues. Trimming at V came to 1 base and at J to 10 bases, leaving 7 bases not matched to a gene. CDR3 loop: CASSLNEGGKQYF. Here the CDR3 DNA reads TGTGCCAGCAGCTTAAACGAGGGAGGGAAACAGTACTTC.

This chain uses TRBV7-2 with TRBJ1-6; 11 bases are shared with TRBD1. The CDR3 runs 15 residues. V dropped 5 bases and J dropped 9; count of bases not matched to a gene: 6. CDR1 SGHTA and CDR2 FQGNSA come from the germline V gene. The CDR3 here is CASSGGQGGISPLHF. The CDR3 DNA follows: TGTGCCAGCAGCGGGGGACAGGGGGGGATTTCACCCCTCCACTTT.

V is TRBV30 and J is TRBJ1-1; 7 bases map to TRBD1. V lost 4 bases and J lost 1; bases outside the gene matches: 15. CDR1 and CDR2 from the germline V gene are GTSNPN and SVGIG (reference sequence). The CDR3 spans 17 residues. As DNA, the CDR3 is TGTGCCTGGACGGGAAGGACAGGCCGTGGGTCGAACACTGAAGCTTTCTTT. Encoded protein: CAWTGRTGRGSNTEAFF.

The CDR3 DNA reads TGTGCCAGCGGGACTAGCGGGGGACGCACAGATACGCAGTATTTT. Protein sequence: CASGTSGGRTDTQYF. The gene calls are TRBV2 and TRBJ2-3; 14 bases agree with TRBD2. V gave up 8 bases and J gave up 1 base; unmatched junction bases: 2. CDR1 and CDR2 from the germline V gene are SNHLY and FYNNEI. This CDR3 region has 15 residues.

The V gene is TRBV11-2, the J gene TRBJ2-1; 7 positions match TRBD2. The V segment lost 0 bases and the J segment 7 bases; nucleotides outside the gene matches: 6. There are 15 residues in the CDR3. Germline-derived CDR1 and CDR2 are SGHAT and FQNNGV. The CDR3 sequence is CASSLEGLGGNEQFF. The CDR3 DNA follows: TGTGCCAGCAGCTTAGAAGGACTAGGAGGGAATGAGCAGTTCTTC. Full variable domain (rest looked up from reference TRBV11-2 and TRBJ2-1): EAGVAQSPRYKIIEKRQSVAFWCNPISGHATLYWYQQILGQGPKLLIQFQNNGVVDDSQLPKDRFSAERLKGVDSTLKIQPAKLEDSAVYLCASSLEGLGGNEQFFGPGTRLTVL.

A word on this clone: The CDR3 does not end in the conserved phenylalanine or tryptophan, so this is likely a read error. It is unclear where the CDR3 begins or ends on the DNA, so no DNA is shown, and the CDR3 is as TCRdb lists it. The CDR3 here is CSASGQATLY. The chain employs TRBV20-1 and TRBJ1-1; no check of the table's D call, TRBD1, against the DNA was made. With termini counted, the CDR3 has 10 amino acids. Germline assignment: CDR1 DFQATT and CDR2 SNEGSKA (reference sequence).

The V gene is TRBV5-6, the J gene TRBJ2-1; possible D gene TRBD2, 6 bases. The CDR3 covers 16 residues. V was trimmed by 3 bases and J by 4 bases, leaving 17 bases between them. Germline CDR1 is SGHDT and CDR2 is YYEEEE. The CDR3 DNA follows: TGTGCCAGCAGCTCCGTTGCTGACAGCGGGTACAATGAGCAGTTCTTC. This gives the protein CASSSVADSGYNEQFF.

The chain combines TRBV6-1 with TRBJ2-7; 13 bases line up with TRBD2. V was clipped by 6 bases and J by 7 bases; unmatched bases: 9. The germline gives CDR1 MNHNS, CDR2 SASEGT. The CDR3 runs 15 residues. CDR3 DNA sequence: TGTGCCAGCAGCACCGGACTAGCGGGAGCTCGGGAGCAGTACTTC. It is translated as CASSTGLAGAREQYF.